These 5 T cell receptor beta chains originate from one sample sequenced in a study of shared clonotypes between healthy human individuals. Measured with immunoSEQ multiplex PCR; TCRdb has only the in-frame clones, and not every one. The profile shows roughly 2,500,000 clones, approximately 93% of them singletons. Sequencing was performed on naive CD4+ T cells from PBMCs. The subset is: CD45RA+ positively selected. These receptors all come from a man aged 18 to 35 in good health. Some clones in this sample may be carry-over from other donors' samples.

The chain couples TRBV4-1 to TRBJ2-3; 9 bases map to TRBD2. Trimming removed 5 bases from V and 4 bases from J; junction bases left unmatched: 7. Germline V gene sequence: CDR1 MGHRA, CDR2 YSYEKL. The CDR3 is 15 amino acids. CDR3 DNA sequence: TGCGCCAGCAGCAGCGGCGGGAGGGCCGCAGATACGCAGTATTTT. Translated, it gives CASSSGGRAADTQYF.

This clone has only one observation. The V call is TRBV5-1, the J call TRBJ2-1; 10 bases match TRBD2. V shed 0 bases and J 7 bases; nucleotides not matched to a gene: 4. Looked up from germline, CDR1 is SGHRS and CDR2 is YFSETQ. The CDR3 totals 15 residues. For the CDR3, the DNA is TGCGCCAGCAGCTTGGACCTAGCGGGGGTAAATGAGCAGTTCTTC. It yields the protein CASSLDLAGVNEQFF.

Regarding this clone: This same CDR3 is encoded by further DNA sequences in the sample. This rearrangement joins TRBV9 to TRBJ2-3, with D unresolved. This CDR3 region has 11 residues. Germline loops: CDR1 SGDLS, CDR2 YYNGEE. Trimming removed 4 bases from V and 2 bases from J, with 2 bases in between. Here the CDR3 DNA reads TGTGCCAGCAGCTTCACAGATACGCAGTATTTT. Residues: CASSFTDTQYF.

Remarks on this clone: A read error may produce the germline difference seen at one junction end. CDR3 DNA: TGCAGTGCACCCCGGGACACCCGGAGTCACTTC. Its protein is CSAPRDTRSHF. This chain connects TRBV20-1 to TRBJ1-2; possibly TRBD1 for D (6 bases). Germline CDR1 DFQATT, CDR2 SNEGSKA (reference sequence). The CDR3 contains 11 residues.

The CDR3 DNA reads as TGTGCCAGCAGCCCATGGGGGAGCGGGATTGATACGCAGTATTTT. Its translation is CASSPWGSGIDTQYF. V gene TRBV7-2 combines with J gene TRBJ2-3, with 7 nucleotides matching TRBD2. V was clipped by 5 bases and J by 6 bases; unmatched bases: 11. The germline gives CDR1 SGHTA, CDR2 FQGNSA. This CDR3 region has 15 residues.